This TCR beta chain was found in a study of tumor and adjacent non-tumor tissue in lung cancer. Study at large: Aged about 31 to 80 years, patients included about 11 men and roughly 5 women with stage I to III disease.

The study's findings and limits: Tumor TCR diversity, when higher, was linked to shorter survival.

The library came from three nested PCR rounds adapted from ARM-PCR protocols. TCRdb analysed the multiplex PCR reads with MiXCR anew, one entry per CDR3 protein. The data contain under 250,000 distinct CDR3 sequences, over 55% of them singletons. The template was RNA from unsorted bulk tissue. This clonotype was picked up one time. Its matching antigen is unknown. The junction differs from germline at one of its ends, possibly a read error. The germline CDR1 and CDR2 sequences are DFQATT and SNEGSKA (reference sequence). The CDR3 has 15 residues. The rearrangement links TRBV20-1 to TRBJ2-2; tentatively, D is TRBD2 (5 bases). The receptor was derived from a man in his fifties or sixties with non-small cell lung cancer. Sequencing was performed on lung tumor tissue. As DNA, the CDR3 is TGCAATGCTAGAGTTGGAGGCGCAAACACCGTGAAGCTGTTTTTT. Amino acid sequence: CNARVGGANTVKLFF.